The next 7 T cell receptor beta chains were all read from a single sample in a study of blood T cell repertoires in COVID-19. Assay: immunoSEQ multiplex PCR; the TCRdb copy retains only in-frame clones and omits some. The sample has some 150,000 clones, roughly 86% seen once. Sequencing input: peripheral blood. These receptors were collected from a woman between 50 and 59 years old with acute or convalescent COVID-19.

The V call is TRBV29-1, the J call TRBJ2-7, with 11 bases identical to TRBD1. CDR3 length: 14 amino acids. J lost 0 bases, V lost 7 bases, and 5 bases had no gene match. Germline CDR1 is SQVTM and CDR2 is ANQGSEA. The CDR3 DNA follows: TGCAGCGCTGGGGACAGGGGGGTCTCCTACGAGCAGTACTTC. It yields the protein CSAGDRGVSYEQYF.

The rearrangement joins TRBV29-1 to TRBJ2-1; unclear D gene. The CDR3 contains 12 residues. With 5 bases removed from V and 3 bases from J, the gap between germline ends came to 8 bases. Germline assignment: CDR1 SQVTM and CDR2 ANQGSEA. CDR3 protein: CSVPTGYNEQFF. CDR3 in DNA: TGCAGCGTTCCGACGGGCTACAATGAGCAGTTCTTC.

CDR3 nucleotides: TGTGCCACCAGTGGAGCTAGCGGGGGGGAAGATACGCAGTATTTT. Translation: CATSGASGGEDTQYF. The rearrangement links TRBV24-1 to TRBJ2-3; 12 bases fit TRBD2. J gave up 5 bases and V 5 bases, and 4 bases lay outside the gene matches. This CDR3 spans 15 amino acids. Germline lookup yields CDR1 KGHDR and CDR2 SFDVKD.

The chain employs TRBV24-1 and TRBJ1-2, with a possible D match to TRBD1 (6 bases). The CDR3 contains 14 residues. The germline V gene encodes CDR1 KGHDR and CDR2 SFDVKD. V was shortened by 5 bases and J by 7 bases, with 16 bases between the two germline ends. CDR3 nucleotides: TGTGCCACCAGTGCGACACAGGGTATTAGTGGCTACACCTTC. Amino acids: CATSATQGISGYTF.

This clone was picked up one time. The V and J genes are TRBV18 and TRBJ1-1; 7 positions match TRBD1. Germline V CDR1 and CDR2: KGHSH, LQKENI. V was clipped by 4 bases and J by 0 bases; unmatched bases: 17. The CDR3 has 19 residues. This CDR3 is CASSLFEQGPDPLNTEAFF. The CDR3 region has the DNA TGTGCCAGCTCACTTTTTGAACAGGGGCCCGACCCCTTGAACACTGAAGCTTTCTTT.

The chain joins TRBV2 to TRBJ1-3; TRBD1 is a possible D gene (6 bases). The length of the CDR3 is 15 residues. Deletions cut 1 base from V and 1 base from J, with 8 bases between. Per germline, CDR1 SNHLY and CDR2 FYNNEI. The CDR3 here is CASSEGTVSGNTIYF. CDR3 nucleotides: TGTGCCAGCAGTGAAGGGACAGTATCTGGAAACACCATATATTTT.

The rearrangement uses TRBV4-1 and TRBJ1-1, with D possibly matching TRBD1 (6 bases). CDR3 length: 15 residues. Per germline, CDR1 MGHRA and CDR2 YSYEKL. Trimming pared 0 bases from V and 1 base from J, leaving 9 bases between. Here the CDR3 reads CASSQEATGNTEAFF. CDR3 bases: TGCGCCAGCAGCCAAGAAGCGACAGGGAACACTGAAGCTTTCTTT.